This paragraph reports one TCR beta chain. The junction and the germline gene differ at one end; a read error may be behind it. Each diagnosis was grounded in clinical symptoms, serum thyroxine and TRAb, thyroid ultrasound, and orbital computed tomography. The sample originates from a study of T cells in Graves' hyperthyroidism and ophthalmopathy. Germline values: CDR1 SNHLY, CDR2 FYNNEI. This CDR3 has 15 residues. The CDR3 regions of TCR beta were amplified from RNA transcripts. A first-round RT-PCR of the TCR CDR3 used the HTBI primer set. TCRdb reprocessed the multiplex PCR reads with MiXCR, giving one entry per CDR3 protein. The sample shows 560,000 or so distinct CDR3 sequences, roughly 50% of them seen only once.

This rearrangement joins TRBV2 to TRBJ1-1; weak D call: TRBD1 (5 bases). The sequencing input was peripheral blood or thyroid tissue (not recorded which). This sequence was found in a young woman with Graves' hyperthyroidism. The CDR3 sequence is CAGSGAWGRSTEAFF. CDR3 DNA: TGTGCCGGCAGTGGGGCTTGGGGTAGGAGCACTGAAGCTTTCTTT.